Sequencing of this TCR beta chain was carried out in a study of blood T cell repertoires in COVID-19. Germline values: CDR1 SNHLY, CDR2 FYNNEI. V lost 7 bases to trimming and J lost 5 bases, with 15 bases between them. The CDR3 has 13 amino acids. Per the original data handling: From reference gene primer amplification, estimates of nucleated cell counts were derived. The repertoire was sequenced with immunoSEQ multiplex PCR; TCRdb's copy has only in-frame clones and lacks some. Clone size and the V and J calls come from that table; the DNA yielded D and trimming. The data contain 200,000 to 300,000 clones, roughly 86% of them seen just once; the ten biggest clones take up 6% to 9%.

The source of this sequence is a woman in her 70s with active or convalescent COVID-19. This chain links TRBV2 with TRBJ2-7, with D possibly matching TRBD2 (6 bases). Material for sequencing was peripheral blood. The CDR3 DNA reads TGTGCCAGCAAGGGGACTTCCGTCCACGAGCAGTACTTC. Its translation: CASKGTSVHEQYF.